This entry is about one TCR beta chain. Its antigen is currently unknown. They isolated at least 6 million PBMCs from each sample. Together with a sample-barcoded 5' primer, a J-beta primer mix was included in a second PCR lasting about 6 to 11 cycles. In TCRdb, the 5' RACE reads were re-called with MiXCR into one record per CDR3 protein. Among hundreds of thousands of distinct CDR3 sequences listed, around 43% were seen once. This CDR3 is 16 amino acids long. Trimming removed 4 bases from V and 10 bases from J; junction bases left unmatched: 16. Per the germline V gene, CDR1 is DFQATT and CDR2 is SNEGSKA (reference sequence). This record belongs to a study of blood T cells in healthy people across ages. General study results and limits: Diversity of TCR beta per million T cells declined in a roughly linear way with age.

The clonotype comes from a man aged 55 to 70 in good health. Sequenced: blood. This chain links TRBV20-1 with TRBJ2-1; 10 positions agree with TRBD2. CDR3 protein: CSAINSGGETSYEQFF. CDR3 DNA: TGCAGTGCTATTAACAGCGGGGGGGAGACATCCTACGAGCAGTTCTTC.